These T cell receptor beta chains were read from a single sample in a study of T cells after yellow fever vaccination. Each CDR3 protein is one row after TCRdb ran MiXCR on the 5' RACE reads. This sample has a few hundred thousand distinct CDR3 sequences, with about 3.5% found just once. The sample consisted of PBMCs, taken on the day of the yellow fever booster vaccination. Every receptor here comes from a man between 18 and 29 years old who received the YFV17D yellow fever vaccine. Each CDR3 is given with its conserved first and last residue. D genes are given only for firm matches. For some rows the clone size is stated as once, few or many, or as a class when expanded; others skip it.

DNA: TGTGCCAGCAGTGTCGGGACTCGCCAAGAGACCCAGTACTTC
CDR3: CASSVGTRQETQYF
D: -
J: TRBJ2-5
V: TRBV2
size: -

DNA: TGTGCCAGCTCCCCTTTGGGCAGCTCTGGAAACACCATATATTTT
CDR3: CASSPLGSSGNTIYF
D: -
J: TRBJ1-3
V: TRBV18
size: few

DNA: TGTGCCAGCTCACGAGGGAAACCGAGCACCGGGGAGCTGTTTTTT
CDR3: CASSRGKPSTGELFF
D: -
J: TRBJ2-2
V: TRBV18
size: many

DNA: TGTGCCAGCAGCTGGACAGACAATAATTCACCCCTCCACTTT
CDR3: CASSWTDNNSPLHF
D: -
J: TRBJ1-6
V: TRBV11-2
size: -

DNA: TGTGCCAGCAGCTCCGGACAGGGCGGTGGAGGCAATCAGCCCCAGCATTTT
CDR3: CASSSGQGGGGNQPQHF
D: TRBD1
J: TRBJ1-5
V: TRBV7-9
size: many

DNA: TGTGCCAGCAGTCCACAGGGGGCGAACGGAAACACCATATATTTT
CDR3: CASSPQGANGNTIYF
D: TRBD1
J: TRBJ1-3
V: TRBV2
size: many

DNA: TGTGCCAGCAGCGGCCAAGTGGGAGGGATGGAGACCCAGTACTTC
CDR3: CASSGQVGGMETQYF
D: TRBD2
J: TRBJ2-5
V: TRBV7-2
size: many

DNA: TGTGCCAGCAGCCTCCGGGGGGCCTCCTATAATTCACCCCTCCACTTT
CDR3: CASSLRGASYNSPLHF
D: -
J: TRBJ1-6
V: TRBV6-2/TRBV6-3
size: many

DNA: TGCGCCAGCAGCTTGGGTCGAATCACCGGGGAGCTGTTTTTT
CDR3: CASSLGRITGELFF
D: -
J: TRBJ2-2
V: TRBV5-1
size: few

DNA: TGTGCCAGCAGTTTACGGGGGACTAGTCGGAGTACGGAGACCCAGTACTTC
CDR3: CASSLRGTSRSTETQYF
D: TRBD2
J: TRBJ2-5
V: TRBV27
size: many

DNA: TGTGCCAGCAGCAATAGACGTCAGCCAGATACCTACGAGCAGTACTTC
CDR3: CASSNRRQPDTYEQYF
D: -
J: TRBJ2-7
V: TRBV21-1
size: many

DNA: TGTGCCAGCAGCCAAGTTATCTCAGGGGGTTTGACCGGGGAGCTGTTTTTT
CDR3: CASSQVISGGLTGELFF
D: TRBD1
J: TRBJ2-2
V: TRBV14
size: -

DNA: TGTGCCAGCTCACCATTGGGGGGGACAGGGGTTCAGCCCCAGCATTTT
CDR3: CASSPLGGTGVQPQHF
D: TRBD1
J: TRBJ1-5
V: TRBV18
size: many

DNA: TGCAGTGCGACACAGATAAGGACTGAAGCTTTCTTT
CDR3: CSATQIRTEAFF
D: -
J: TRBJ1-1
V: TRBV20-1
size: many

DNA: TGTGCCAGCAGCTTGGGGTTGACAGTCTACGAGCAGTACTTC
CDR3: CASSLGLTVYEQYF
D: -
J: TRBJ2-7
V: TRBV5-6
size: few

DNA: TGTGCCAGCTCACCACTTTCCGGGGATACGCAGTATTTT
CDR3: CASSPLSGDTQYF
D: -
J: TRBJ2-3
V: TRBV18
size: many

DNA: TGTGCCAGCGGGACAGAGCCCTATGGCTACACCTTC
CDR3: CASGTEPYGYTF
D: TRBD1
J: TRBJ1-2
V: TRBV12-3/TRBV12-4
size: -

DNA: TGCAGTGCTACCAGCGGGCCCACAGATACGCAGTATTTT
CDR3: CSATSGPTDTQYF
D: -
J: TRBJ2-3
V: TRBV20-1
size: many

DNA: TGTGCCAGCAGCGAAGGGGTTATCCCTGGAAGGGTTCAGTACTTC
CDR3: CASSEGVIPGRVQYF
D: -
J: TRBJ2-4
V: TRBV7-2
size: many

DNA: TGTGCCAGCAGTCACAAGGACAACCAAGAGACCCAGTACTTC
CDR3: CASSHKDNQETQYF
D: -
J: TRBJ2-5
V: TRBV12-3/TRBV12-4
size: -

DNA: TGCGCCAGCAGCCAAGACCGGACTAGCGGGGGTGCCACCGGGGAGCTGTTTTTT
CDR3: CASSQDRTSGGATGELFF
D: TRBD2
J: TRBJ2-2
V: TRBV4-3
size: many

DNA: TGTGCCAGCAGCCATCACGGGTTGGCAAACTATGGCTACACCTTC
CDR3: CASSHHGLANYGYTF
D: -
J: TRBJ1-2
V: TRBV3-1
size: many

DNA: TGCGCCAGCAGCTTGGGCGGGGATGTTGAGACCCAGTACTTC
CDR3: CASSLGGDVETQYF
D: -
J: TRBJ2-5
V: TRBV5-1
size: many

DNA: TGTGCCAGCAGCCAAGTGGCGGGGGGAGATCGAGTGTCCGGGGAGCTGTTTTTT
CDR3: CASSQVAGGDRVSGELFF
D: TRBD2
J: TRBJ2-2
V: TRBV4-2
size: -

DNA: TGCAGTGCTAGGGGTGCGGGACAGGGAAATCAGCCCCAGCATTTT
CDR3: CSARGAGQGNQPQHF
D: TRBD1
J: TRBJ1-5
V: TRBV20-1
size: many

DNA: TGTGCCAGCAGCCAAGGACAGGAGTACAATGAGCAGTTCTTC
CDR3: CASSQGQEYNEQFF
D: TRBD1
J: TRBJ2-1
V: TRBV5-4
size: many

DNA: TGTGCCAGCAGCCACACTCTGGGCGGGGAGCTGTTTTTT
CDR3: CASSHTLGGELFF
D: -
J: TRBJ2-2
V: TRBV5-4
size: many

DNA: TGTGCCAGCAGCTTAGTCCCAACTACCCGGGGGGGCCCTAATGAGCAGTTCTTC
CDR3: CASSLVPTTRGGPNEQFF
D: TRBD2
J: TRBJ2-1
V: TRBV7-3
size: many

DNA: TGTGCCAGCAGCTTCTTCCCCGTCGGGACAGGGGCCAAAAACATTCAGTACTTC
CDR3: CASSFFPVGTGAKNIQYF
D: TRBD1
J: TRBJ2-4
V: TRBV11-2
size: many

DNA: TGTGCCAGCAGCTTCCGGGACCCGTTGAATTCACCCCTCCACTTT
CDR3: CASSFRDPLNSPLHF
D: -
J: TRBJ1-6
V: TRBV7-2
size: few

DNA: TGTGCCATCACCCCCCGGACAGGGGTGAACACTGAAGCTTTCTTT
CDR3: CAITPRTGVNTEAFF
D: TRBD1
J: TRBJ1-1
V: TRBV10-3
size: -

DNA: TGTGCCAGCAGCCTTAGGGGGGCAGATACGCAGTATTTT
CDR3: CASSLRGADTQYF
D: -
J: TRBJ2-3
V: TRBV5-1
size: many